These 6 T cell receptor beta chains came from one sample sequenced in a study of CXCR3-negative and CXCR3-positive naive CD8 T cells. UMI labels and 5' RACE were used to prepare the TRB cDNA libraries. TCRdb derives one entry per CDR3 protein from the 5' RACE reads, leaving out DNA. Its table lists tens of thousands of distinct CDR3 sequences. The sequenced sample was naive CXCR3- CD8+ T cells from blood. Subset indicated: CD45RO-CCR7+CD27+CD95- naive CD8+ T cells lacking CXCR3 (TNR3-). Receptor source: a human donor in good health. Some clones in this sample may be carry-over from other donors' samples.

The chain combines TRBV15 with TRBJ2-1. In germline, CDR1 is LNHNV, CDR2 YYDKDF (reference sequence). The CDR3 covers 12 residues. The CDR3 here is CATSRESNEQFF.

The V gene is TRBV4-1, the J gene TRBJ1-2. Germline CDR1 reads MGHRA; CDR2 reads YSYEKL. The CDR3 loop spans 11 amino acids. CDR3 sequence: CASSQGTGYTF.

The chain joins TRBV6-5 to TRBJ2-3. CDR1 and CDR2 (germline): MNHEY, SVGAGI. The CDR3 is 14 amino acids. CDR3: CASSLIGDTDTQYF.

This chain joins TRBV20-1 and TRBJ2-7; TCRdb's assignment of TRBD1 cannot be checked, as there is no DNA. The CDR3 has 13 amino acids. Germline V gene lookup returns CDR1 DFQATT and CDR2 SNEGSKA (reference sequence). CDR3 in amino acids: CSAREKGDYEQYF.

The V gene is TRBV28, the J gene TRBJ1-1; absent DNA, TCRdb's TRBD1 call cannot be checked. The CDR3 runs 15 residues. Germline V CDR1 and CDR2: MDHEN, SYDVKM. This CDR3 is CASSIDRGSDTEAFF.

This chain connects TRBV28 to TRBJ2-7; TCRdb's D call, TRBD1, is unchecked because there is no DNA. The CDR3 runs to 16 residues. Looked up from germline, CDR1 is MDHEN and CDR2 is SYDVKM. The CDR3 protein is CASSPSDRGADYGQYF. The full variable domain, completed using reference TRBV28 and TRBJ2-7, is DVKVTQSSRYLVKRTGEKVFLECVQDMDHENMFWYRQDPGLGLRLIYFSYDVKMKEKGDIPEGYSVSREKKERFSLILESASTNQTSMYLCASSPSDRGADYGQYFGPGTRLTVT.